This paragraph covers one TCR beta chain sequence. This sample stems from a study of OX40 agonist ivuxolimab in advanced cancers. The V end lost 4 bases, the J end lost 6 bases, and 22 bases lay between the germline ends. Germline assignment: CDR1 SGDLS and CDR2 YYNGEE. The CDR3 sequence is 17 residues long. Assay: immunoSEQ multiplex PCR; the TCRdb copy retains only in-frame clones and omits some. The repertoire consists of around 6,300 clones, with roughly 74% occurring once and the leading ten covering 19%. The clonotype comes from an adult with an advanced solid tumor such as melanoma, head and neck, liver or kidney cancer. This sequence joins TRBV9 and TRBJ1-4; D is ambiguous. The source material was CD4+ or CD8+ T cells sorted from blood, sampled in a trial of the OX40 agonist ivuxolimab. The CDR3 here is CASSPLRTLSGDEKLFF. The CDR3 DNA follows: TGTGCCAGCAGCCCTTTAAGGACGTTGTCTGGGGATGAAAAACTGTTTTTT.